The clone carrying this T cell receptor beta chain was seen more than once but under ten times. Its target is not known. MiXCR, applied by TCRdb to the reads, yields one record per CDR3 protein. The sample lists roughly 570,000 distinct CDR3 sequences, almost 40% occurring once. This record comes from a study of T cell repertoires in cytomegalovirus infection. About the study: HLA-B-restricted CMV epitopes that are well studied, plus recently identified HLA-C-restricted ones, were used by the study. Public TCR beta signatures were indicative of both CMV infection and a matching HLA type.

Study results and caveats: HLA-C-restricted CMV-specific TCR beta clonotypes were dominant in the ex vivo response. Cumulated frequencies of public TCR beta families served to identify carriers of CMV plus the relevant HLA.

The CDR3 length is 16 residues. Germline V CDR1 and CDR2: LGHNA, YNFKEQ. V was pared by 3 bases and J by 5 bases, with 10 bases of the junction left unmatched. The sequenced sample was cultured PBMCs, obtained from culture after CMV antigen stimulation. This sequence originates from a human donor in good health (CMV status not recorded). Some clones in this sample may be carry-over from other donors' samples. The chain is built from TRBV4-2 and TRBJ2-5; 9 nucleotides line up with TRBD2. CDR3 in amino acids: CASSHGPGAGGETQYF. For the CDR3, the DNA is TGTGCCAGCAGCCACGGACCTGGGGCGGGGGGGGAGACCCAGTACTTC.